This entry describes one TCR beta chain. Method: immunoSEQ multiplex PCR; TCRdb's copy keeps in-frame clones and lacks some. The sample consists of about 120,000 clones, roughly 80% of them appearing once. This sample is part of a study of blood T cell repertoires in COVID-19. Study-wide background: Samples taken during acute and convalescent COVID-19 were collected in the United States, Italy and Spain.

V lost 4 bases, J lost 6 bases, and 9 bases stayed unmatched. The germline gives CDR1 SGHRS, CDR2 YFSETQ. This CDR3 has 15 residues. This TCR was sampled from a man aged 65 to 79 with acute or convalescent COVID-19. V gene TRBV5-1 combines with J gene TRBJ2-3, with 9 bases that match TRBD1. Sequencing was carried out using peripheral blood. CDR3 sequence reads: CASSPGQGMGDTQYF. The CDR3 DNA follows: TGCGCCAGCAGCCCCGGACAGGGGATGGGGGATACGCAGTATTTT.